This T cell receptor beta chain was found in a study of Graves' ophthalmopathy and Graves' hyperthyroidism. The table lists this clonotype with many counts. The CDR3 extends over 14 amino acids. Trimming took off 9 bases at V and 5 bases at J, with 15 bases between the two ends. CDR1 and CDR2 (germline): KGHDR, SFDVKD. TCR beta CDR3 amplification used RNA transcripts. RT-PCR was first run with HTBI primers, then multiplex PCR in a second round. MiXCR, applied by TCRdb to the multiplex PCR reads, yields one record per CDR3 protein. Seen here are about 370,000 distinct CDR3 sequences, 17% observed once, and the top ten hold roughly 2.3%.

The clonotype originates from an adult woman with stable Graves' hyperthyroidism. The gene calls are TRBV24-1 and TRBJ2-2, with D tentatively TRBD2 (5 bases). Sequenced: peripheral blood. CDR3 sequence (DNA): TGTGCCACCGCGGGCCTCCCGAGTACCGGGGAGCTGTTTTTT. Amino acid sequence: CATAGLPSTGELFF.